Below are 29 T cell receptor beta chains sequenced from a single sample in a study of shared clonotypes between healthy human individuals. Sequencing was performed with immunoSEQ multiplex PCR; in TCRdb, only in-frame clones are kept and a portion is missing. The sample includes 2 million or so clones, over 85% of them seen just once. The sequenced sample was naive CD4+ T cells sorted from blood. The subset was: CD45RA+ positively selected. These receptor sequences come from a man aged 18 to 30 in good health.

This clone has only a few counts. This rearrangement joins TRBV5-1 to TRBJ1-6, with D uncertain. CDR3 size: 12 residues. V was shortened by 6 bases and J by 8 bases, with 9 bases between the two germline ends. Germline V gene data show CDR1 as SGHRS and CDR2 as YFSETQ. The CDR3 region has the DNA TGCGCCAGCACCGGGGAGGATTCACCCCTCCACTTT. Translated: CASTGEDSPLHF. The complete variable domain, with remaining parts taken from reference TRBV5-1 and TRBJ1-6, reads KAGVTQTPRYLIKTRGQQVTLSCSPISGHRSVSWYQQTPGQGLQFLFEYFSETQRNKGNFPGRFSGRQFSNSRSEMNVSTLELGDSALYLCASTGEDSPLHFGNGTRLTVT.

This CDR3 is CASTSTGTYATEAFF. For the CDR3, the DNA is TGTGCCAGCACCTCTACCGGGACCTACGCCACTGAAGCTTTCTTT. The chain carries TRBV5-4 and TRBJ1-1; tentative D call: TRBD1 (5 bases). Trimming stripped 6 bases from V and 4 bases from J, with 19 bases between. Germline V CDR1 and CDR2: SGHNT, YYREEE (reference sequence). The CDR3 covers 15 residues.

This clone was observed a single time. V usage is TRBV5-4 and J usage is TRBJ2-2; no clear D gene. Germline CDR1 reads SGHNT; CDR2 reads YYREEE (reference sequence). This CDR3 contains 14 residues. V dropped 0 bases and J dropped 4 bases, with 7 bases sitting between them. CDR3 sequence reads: CASSLDTITGELFF. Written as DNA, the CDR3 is TGTGCCAGCAGCTTGGACACGATCACCGGGGAGCTGTTTTTT.

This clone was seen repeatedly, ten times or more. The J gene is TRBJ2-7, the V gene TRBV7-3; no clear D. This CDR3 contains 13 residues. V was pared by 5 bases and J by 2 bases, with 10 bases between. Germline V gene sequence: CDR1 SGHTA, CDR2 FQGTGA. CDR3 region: CASSTDVAYEQYF. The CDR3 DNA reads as TGTGCCAGCAGCACGGACGTAGCCTACGAGCAGTACTTC.

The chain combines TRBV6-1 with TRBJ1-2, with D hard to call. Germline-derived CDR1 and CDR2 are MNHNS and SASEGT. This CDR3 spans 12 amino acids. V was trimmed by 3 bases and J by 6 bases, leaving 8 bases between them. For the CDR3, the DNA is TGTGCCAGCAGTGAGGCAGGAGATGGCTACACCTTC. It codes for CASSEAGDGYTF.

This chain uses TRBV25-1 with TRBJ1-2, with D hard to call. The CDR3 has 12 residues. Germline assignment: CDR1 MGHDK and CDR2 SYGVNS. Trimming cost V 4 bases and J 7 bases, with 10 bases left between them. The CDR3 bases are TGTGCCAGCAGTGTCCAGAAGGGTGGCTACACCTTC. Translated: CASSVQKGGYTF.

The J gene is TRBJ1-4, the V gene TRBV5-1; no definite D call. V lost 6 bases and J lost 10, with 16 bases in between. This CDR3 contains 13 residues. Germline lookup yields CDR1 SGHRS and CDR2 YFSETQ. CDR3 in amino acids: CASNGPNEGKLFF. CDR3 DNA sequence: TGCGCCAGCAACGGACCGAATGAGGGAAAACTGTTTTTT.

CDR3 residues: CAGSRGEGPPEQYF. The DNA of the CDR3 is TGTGCCGGAAGTCGGGGGGAGGGCCCGCCCGAGCAGTACTTC. The gene calls are TRBV6-5 and TRBJ2-7, with 7 bases matching TRBD2. The germline CDR1 and CDR2 sequences are MNHEY and SVGAGI. The CDR3 runs 14 residues. With 11 bases clipped from V and 6 bases from J, the junction kept 16 bases outside the gene matches.

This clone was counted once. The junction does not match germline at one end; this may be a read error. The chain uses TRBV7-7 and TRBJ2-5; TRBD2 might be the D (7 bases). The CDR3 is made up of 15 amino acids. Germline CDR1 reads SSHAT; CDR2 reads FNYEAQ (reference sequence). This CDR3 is CASSLNAGAQETQYF. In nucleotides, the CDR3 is TGTGCTAGCAGCTTAAATGCGGGGGCCCAAGAGACCCAGTACTTC.

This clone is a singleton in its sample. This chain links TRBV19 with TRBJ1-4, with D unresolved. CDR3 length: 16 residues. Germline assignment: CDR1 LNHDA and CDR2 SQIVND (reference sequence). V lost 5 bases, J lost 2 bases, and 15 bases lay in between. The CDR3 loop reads CASSDIGGPTNEKLFF. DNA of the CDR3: TGTGCCAGTAGTGACATCGGAGGCCCGACTAATGAAAAACTGTTTTTT.

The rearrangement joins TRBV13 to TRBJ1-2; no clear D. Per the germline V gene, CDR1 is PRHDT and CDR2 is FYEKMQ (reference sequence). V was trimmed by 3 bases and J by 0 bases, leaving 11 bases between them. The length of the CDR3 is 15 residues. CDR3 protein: CASSFYTDTNYGYTF. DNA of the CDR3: TGTGCCAGCAGCTTTTACACCGATACTAACTATGGCTACACCTTC.

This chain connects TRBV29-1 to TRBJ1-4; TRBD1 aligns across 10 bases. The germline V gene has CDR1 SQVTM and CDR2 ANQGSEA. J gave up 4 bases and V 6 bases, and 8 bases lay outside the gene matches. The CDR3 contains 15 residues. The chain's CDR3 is CSVATGTGVNEKLFF. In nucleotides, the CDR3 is TGCAGCGTCGCCACCGGGACAGGGGTTAATGAAAAACTGTTTTTT.

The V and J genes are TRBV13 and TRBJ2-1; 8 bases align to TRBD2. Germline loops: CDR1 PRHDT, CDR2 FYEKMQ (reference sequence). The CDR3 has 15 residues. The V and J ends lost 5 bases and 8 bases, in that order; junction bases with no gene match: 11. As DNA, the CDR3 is TGTGCCAGCAGCCTTTCTGGACTAGCTTTCGATGAGCAGTTCTTC. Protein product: CASSLSGLAFDEQFF.

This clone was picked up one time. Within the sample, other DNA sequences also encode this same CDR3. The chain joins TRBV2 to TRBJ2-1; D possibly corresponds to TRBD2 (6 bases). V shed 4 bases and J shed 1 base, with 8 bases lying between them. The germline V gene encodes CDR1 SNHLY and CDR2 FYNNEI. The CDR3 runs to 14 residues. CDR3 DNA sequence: TGTGCCAGCAGTGTTGGGGGGTCCTACAATGAGCAGTTCTTC. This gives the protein CASSVGGSYNEQFF.

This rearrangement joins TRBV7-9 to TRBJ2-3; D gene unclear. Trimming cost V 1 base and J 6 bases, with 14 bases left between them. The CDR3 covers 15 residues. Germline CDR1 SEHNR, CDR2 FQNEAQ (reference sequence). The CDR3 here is CASSLDGQEVDTQYF. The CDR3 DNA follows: TGTGCCAGCAGCTTAGACGGCCAAGAAGTCGATACGCAGTATTTT.

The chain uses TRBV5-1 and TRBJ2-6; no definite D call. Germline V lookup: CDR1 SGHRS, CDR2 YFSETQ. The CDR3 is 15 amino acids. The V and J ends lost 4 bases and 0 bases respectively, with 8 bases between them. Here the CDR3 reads CASSPLDSGANVLTF. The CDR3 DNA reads TGCGCCAGCAGCCCCCTCGACTCTGGGGCCAACGTCCTGACTTTC.

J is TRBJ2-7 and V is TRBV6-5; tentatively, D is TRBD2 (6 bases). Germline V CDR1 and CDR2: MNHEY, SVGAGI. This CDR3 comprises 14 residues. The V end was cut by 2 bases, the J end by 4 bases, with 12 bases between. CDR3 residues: CASSYREAPYEQYF. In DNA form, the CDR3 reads TGTGCCAGCAGTTACAGGGAGGCCCCTTACGAGCAGTACTTC.

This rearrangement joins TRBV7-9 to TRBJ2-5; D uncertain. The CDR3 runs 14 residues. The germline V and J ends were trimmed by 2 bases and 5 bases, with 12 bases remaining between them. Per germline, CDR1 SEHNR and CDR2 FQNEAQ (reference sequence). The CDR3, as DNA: TGTGCCAGCAGCTTATTAGGGTTCGGGGAGACCCAGTACTTC. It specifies CASSLLGFGETQYF.

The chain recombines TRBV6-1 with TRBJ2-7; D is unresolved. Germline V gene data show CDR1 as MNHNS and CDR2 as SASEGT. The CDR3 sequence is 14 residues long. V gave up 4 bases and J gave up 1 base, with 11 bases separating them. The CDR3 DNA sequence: TGTGCCAGCAGTGGCCCCGGGTCATCCTACGAGCAGTACTTC. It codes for CASSGPGSSYEQYF.

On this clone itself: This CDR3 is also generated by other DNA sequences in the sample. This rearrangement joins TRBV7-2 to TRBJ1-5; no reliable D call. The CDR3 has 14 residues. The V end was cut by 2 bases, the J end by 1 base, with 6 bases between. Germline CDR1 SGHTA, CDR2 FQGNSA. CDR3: CASSLYGSNQPQHF. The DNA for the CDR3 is TGTGCCAGCAGCTTATACGGAAGCAATCAGCCCCAGCATTTT.

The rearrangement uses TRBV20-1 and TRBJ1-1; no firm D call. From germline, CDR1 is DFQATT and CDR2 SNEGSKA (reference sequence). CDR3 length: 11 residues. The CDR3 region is CSASWGDEAFF. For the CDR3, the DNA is TGCAGCGCCTCCTGGGGAGATGAAGCTTTCTTT.

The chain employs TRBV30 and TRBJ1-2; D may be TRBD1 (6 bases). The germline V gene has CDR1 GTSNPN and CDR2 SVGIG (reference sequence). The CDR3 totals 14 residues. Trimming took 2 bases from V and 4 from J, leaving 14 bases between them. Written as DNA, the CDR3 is TGTGCCTGGAGTCCAAACCAAGGGGGCTATGGCTACACCTTC. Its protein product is CAWSPNQGGYGYTF.

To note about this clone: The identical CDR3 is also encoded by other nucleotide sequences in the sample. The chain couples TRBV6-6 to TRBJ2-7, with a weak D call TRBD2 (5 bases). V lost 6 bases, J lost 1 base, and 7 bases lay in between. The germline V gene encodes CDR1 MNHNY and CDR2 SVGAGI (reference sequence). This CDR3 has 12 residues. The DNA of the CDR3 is TGTGCCAGCAGGAGCGGATCCTACGAGCAGTACTTC. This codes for CASRSGSYEQYF.

DNA for the CDR3: TGCGCCAGCAGCCAAGATTGGAACACTGAAGCTTTCTTT. It is translated as CASSQDWNTEAFF. V gene TRBV4-1 combines with J gene TRBJ1-1; D ambiguous. The ends were cut back, 0 bases at V and 1 base at J, with 3 bases in the middle. The V gene's germline CDR1 is MGHRA and CDR2 YSYEKL. The CDR3 sequence is 13 residues long.

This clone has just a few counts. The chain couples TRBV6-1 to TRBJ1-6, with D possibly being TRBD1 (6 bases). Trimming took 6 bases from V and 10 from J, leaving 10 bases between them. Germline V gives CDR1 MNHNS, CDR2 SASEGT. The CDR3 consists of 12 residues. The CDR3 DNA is TGTGCCAGCAGGAGGGGGGAATCACCCCTCCACTTT. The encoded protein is CASRRGESPLHF.

The CDR3 region has the DNA TGTGCCAGCAGTCCGTTAGGCCAGCCGGGACTACCCACTGAAGCTTTCTTT. Protein product: CASSPLGQPGLPTEAFF. The chain uses TRBV5-5 and TRBJ1-1; tentatively, D is TRBD1 (5 bases). This CDR3 has 17 residues. The V and J ends lost 5 bases and 4 bases respectively, with 24 bases between them. Germline values: CDR1 SGHKS, CDR2 YYEKEE (reference sequence).

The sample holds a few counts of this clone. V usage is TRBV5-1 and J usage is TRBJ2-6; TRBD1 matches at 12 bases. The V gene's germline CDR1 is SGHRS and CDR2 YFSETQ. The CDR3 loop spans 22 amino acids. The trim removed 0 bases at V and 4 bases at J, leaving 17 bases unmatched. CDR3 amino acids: CASSLAGSSPGTGGAGANVLTF. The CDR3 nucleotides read TGCGCCAGCAGCTTGGCCGGATCGTCACCGGGGACAGGGGGCGCCGGGGCCAACGTCCTGACTTTC.

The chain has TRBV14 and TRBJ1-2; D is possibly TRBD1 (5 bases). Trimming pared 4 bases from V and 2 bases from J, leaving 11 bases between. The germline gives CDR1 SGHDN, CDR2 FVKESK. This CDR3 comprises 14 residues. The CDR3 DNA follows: TGTGCCAGCAGCCTGCAGGGCCCCAACTATGGCTACACCTTC. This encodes CASSLQGPNYGYTF.

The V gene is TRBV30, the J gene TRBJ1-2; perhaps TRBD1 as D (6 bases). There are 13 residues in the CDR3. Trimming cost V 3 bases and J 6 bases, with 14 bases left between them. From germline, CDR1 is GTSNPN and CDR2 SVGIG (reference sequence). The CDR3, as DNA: TGTGCCTGGAGGTGGGGGGGCGGAGATGGCTACACCTTC. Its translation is CAWRWGGGDGYTF.